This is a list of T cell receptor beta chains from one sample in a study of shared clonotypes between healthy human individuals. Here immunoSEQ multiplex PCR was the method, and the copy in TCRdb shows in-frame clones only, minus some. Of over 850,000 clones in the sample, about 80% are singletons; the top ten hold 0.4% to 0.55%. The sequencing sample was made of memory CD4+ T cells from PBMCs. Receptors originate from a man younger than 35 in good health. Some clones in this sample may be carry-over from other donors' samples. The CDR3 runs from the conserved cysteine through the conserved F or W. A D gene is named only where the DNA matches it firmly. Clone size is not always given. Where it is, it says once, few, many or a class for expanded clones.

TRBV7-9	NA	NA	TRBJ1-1	TGTGCCAGCAGCTTAGGCGGGGACACTGAAGCTTTCTTT	CASSLGGDTEAFF
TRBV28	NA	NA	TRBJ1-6	TGTGCCAGCAGTTTAAGGACATTCAACAATTCACCCCTCCACTTT	CASSLRTFNNSPLHF
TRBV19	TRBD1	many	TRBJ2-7	TGTGCCAGTAGTGTACAGGGGGCTTTGTACGAGCAGTACTTC	CASSVQGALYEQYF
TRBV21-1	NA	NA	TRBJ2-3	TGTGCCAGCAGCAAAGAGCTAACTAGCGCCCCCACAGATACGCAGTATTTT	CASSKELTSAPTDTQYF
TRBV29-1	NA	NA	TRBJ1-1	TGCAGCGTTGAGGGGGCTGCGGGAACTGAAGCTTTCTTT	CSVEGAAGTEAFF
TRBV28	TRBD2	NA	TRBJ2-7	TGTGCCAGCAGCAGCGCGGGGACTAGCGGCTACGAGCAGTACTTC	CASSSAGTSGYEQYF
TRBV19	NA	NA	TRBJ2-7	TGTGCCAGTAGATCGATTACTGGAGGGGGCTCCTACGAGCAGTACTTC	CASRSITGGGSYEQYF
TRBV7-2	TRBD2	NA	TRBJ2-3	TGTGCCAGCAGCTTCGGACTAGCGGGAGGTTCAGATACGCAGTATTTT	CASSFGLAGGSDTQYF
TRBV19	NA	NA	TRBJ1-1	TGTGCCAGTAGTATGGCTGGCACTGAAGCTTTCTTT	CASSMAGTEAFF
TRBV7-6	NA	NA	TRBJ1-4	TGTGCCAGCAGGCCAAACGGACGGGGGGATAGAGAAAAACTGTTTTTT	CASRPNGRGDREKLFF
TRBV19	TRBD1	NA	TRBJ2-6	TGTGCCAGTAGTACTCGACAGGGAGCGGCCAACGTCCTGACTTTC	CASSTRQGAANVLTF
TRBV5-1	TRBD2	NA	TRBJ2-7	TGCGCCAGCAGCCCCGGTGGGGGAGGTAGCGGGAGCTCCTACGAGCAGTACTTC	CASSPGGGGSGSSYEQYF
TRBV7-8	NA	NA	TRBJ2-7	TGTGCCAGCAGCCTTAAGGATCCCTACGAGCAGTACTTC	CASSLKDPYEQYF
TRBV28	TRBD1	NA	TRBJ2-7	TGTGCCAGCAGGGGGGGGACAGGGGCCTACGAGCAGTACTTC	CASRGGTGAYEQYF
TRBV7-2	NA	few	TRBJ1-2	TGTGCCAGCAGCGCCGTGGGGGCTGGGGACTATGGCTACACCTTC	CASSAVGAGDYGYTF
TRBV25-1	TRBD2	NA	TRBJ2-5	TGTGCCAGCAGTGAAGGGAGGGGAAGGCAAGAGACCCAGTACTTC	CASSEGRGRQETQYF
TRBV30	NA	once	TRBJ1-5	TGTGCCTGGTCCGGGAGGAGGGGGAATCAGCCCCAGCATTTT	CAWSGRRGNQPQHF
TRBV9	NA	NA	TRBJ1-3	TGTGCCAGCAGCCCCGGGGGGGGAGGGGCTGGAAACACCATATATTTT	CASSPGGGGAGNTIYF
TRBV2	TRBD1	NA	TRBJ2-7	TGTGCCAGCAGTTACCTGGGACAGACCGTCCACGAGCAGTACTTC	CASSYLGQTVHEQYF
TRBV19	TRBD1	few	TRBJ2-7	TGTGCCAGTAGCCCTGGACAGGGTCTCTACGAGCAGTACTTC	CASSPGQGLYEQYF
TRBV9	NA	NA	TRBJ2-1	TGTGCCAGCAGCGTTACTAGCTCCTACAATGAGCAGTTCTTC	CASSVTSSYNEQFF
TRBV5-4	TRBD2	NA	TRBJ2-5	TGTGCCAGCAGCCGCGGGGGTGTCCAAGAGACCCAGTACTTC	CASSRGGVQETQYF
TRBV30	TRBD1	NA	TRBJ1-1	TGTGCCTGGAGTGAGGGGGCAGGCACTGAAGCTTTCTTT	CAWSEGAGTEAFF
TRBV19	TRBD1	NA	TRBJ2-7	TGTGCCAGTAGTATCGACCATAGGACAGGAGCGCAGTACTTC	CASSIDHRTGAQYF
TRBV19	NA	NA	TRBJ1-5	TGTGCCACTCAAAGACGGGGCCCCAATCAGCCCCAGCATTTT	CATQRRGPNQPQHF
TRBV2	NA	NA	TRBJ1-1	TGTGCCAGCAGCGGACAGTTGAACACTGAAGCTTTCTTT	CASSGQLNTEAFF
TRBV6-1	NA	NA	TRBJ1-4	TGTGCCAGCAGTGAAGCCGGGGGGCTAGGGGAAAAACTGTTTTTT	CASSEAGGLGEKLFF
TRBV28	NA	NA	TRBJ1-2	TGTGCCAGCAGTTTCGCGGCTCGAGGGCGCGGTGGTGGCTACACCTTC	CASSFAARGRGGGYTF
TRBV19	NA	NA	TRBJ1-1	TGTGCCAGTAGTATATATTGGGGTACTGAAGCTTTCTTT	CASSIYWGTEAFF
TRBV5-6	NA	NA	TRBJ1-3	TGTGCCAGCAGCTTGTTCGGCAGGGGCGCTGGAAACACCATATATTTT	CASSLFGRGAGNTIYF
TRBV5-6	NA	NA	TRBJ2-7	TGTGCCAGCAGCTTGAGTCCGCCATCACCCTACGAGCAGTACTTC	CASSLSPPSPYEQYF
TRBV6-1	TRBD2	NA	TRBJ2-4	TGTGCCAGCAGTGAAGTACTAGCGGGGGGTATTCAGTACTTC	CASSEVLAGGIQYF
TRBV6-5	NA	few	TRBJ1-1	TGTGCCAGCAGTTACCAGGGCGCAGCTTTCTTT	CASSYQGAAFF
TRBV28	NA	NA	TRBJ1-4	TGTGCCAGCAGTATACAGGGCGGGGATGAAAAACTGTTTTTT	CASSIQGGDEKLFF
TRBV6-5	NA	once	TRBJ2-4	TGTGCCAGCAGAGGACTGAAAAACATTCAGTACTTC	CASRGLKNIQYF
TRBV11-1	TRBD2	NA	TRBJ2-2	TGTGCCAGCAGCCAACCGGGACTAGCGACGGAGCTGTTTTTT	CASSQPGLATELFF
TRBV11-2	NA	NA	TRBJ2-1	TGTGCCAGCAGCTTAGGGTCCCTAACACTCAATGAGCAGTTCTTC	CASSLGSLTLNEQFF
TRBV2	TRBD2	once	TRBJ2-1	TGTGCCAGCAGGGGACTATCCGGCAATGAGCAGTTCTTC	CASRGLSGNEQFF
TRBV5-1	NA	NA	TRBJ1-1	TGCGCCAGCAGCTTAATAACGGGGAGCGGCACTGAAGCTTTCTTT	CASSLITGSGTEAFF
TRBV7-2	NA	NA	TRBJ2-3	TGTGCCAGCAGTTACAGCGGCATTGCTAGCACAGATACGCAGTATTTT	CASSYSGIASTDTQYF
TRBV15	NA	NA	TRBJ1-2	TGTGCCACCAGGGGGACTCCCGCGTTCCCCTTC	CATRGTPAFPF
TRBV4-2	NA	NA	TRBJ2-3	TGTGCCAGCAGCCAAGGGCAGTCTAGCACAGATACGCAGTATTTT	CASSQGQSSTDTQYF
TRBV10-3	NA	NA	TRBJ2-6	TGTGCCATCGGCGCCCCATCTGGGGCCAACGTCCTGACTTTC	CAIGAPSGANVLTF
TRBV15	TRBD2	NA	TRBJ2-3	TGTGCCACCAGCAGGCTAGGACTAGCGGGAGCGACAGATACGCAGTATTTT	CATSRLGLAGATDTQYF
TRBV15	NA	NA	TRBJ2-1	TGTGCCACCAGCAGAGCTACAGGGTGGAGTGAGCAGTTCTTC	CATSRATGWSEQFF
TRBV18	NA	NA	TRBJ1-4	TGTGCCAGCTCAGAGGACAGAGGGCATGAAAAACTGTTTTTT	CASSEDRGHEKLFF
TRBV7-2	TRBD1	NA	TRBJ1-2	TGTGCCAGCAGCCTACAGGCGACAGGGGATTATGGCTACACCTTC	CASSLQATGDYGYTF
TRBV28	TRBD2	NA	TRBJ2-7	TGTGCCAGCAGTTTGGTTAGCGGGAGGGTATCCTACGAGCAGTACTTC	CASSLVSGRVSYEQYF
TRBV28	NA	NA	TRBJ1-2	TGTGCCAGCAGTTTCAGAGGAAACTATGGCTACACCTTC	CASSFRGNYGYTF
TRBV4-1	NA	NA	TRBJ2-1	TGCGCCAGCAGCTTTGGGTCCGCGGAGAACAATGAGCAGTTCTTC	CASSFGSAENNEQFF
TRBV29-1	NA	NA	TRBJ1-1	TGCAGCGCTGGAGCAGTCCTAAACACTGAAGCTTTCTTT	CSAGAVLNTEAFF